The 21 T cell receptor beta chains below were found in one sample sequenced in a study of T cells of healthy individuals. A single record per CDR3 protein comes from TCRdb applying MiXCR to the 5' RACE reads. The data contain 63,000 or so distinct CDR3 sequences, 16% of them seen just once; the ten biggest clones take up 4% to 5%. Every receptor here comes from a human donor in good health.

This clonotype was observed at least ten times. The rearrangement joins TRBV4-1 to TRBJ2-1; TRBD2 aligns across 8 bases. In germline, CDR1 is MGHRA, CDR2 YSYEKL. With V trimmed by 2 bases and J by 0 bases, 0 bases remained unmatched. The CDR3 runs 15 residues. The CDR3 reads CASSQREGSYNEQFF. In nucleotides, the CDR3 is TGCGCCAGCAGCCAACGGGAGGGCTCCTACAATGAGCAGTTCTTC.

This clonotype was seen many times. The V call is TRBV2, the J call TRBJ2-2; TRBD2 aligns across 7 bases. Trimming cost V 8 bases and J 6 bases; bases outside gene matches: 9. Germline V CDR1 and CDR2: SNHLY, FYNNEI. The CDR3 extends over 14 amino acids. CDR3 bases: TGTGCCAGCGGACCTTATGGGGGGGCCGGGGAGCTGTTTTTT. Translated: CASGPYGGAGELFF.

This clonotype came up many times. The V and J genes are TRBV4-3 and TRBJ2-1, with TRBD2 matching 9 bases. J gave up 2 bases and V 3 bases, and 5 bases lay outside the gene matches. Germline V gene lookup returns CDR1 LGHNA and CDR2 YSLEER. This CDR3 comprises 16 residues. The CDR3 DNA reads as TGCGCCAGCAGCCAGCTGACTAGCGGAACCTACAATGAGCAGTTCTTC. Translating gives CASSQLTSGTYNEQFF.

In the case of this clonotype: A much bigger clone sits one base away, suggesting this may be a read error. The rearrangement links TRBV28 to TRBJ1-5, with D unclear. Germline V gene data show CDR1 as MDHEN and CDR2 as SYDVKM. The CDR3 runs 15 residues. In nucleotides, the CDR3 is TGTGCCAGCAGTTTTATGTCAGAGACCAATCAGCCCCAGAATTTT. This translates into CASSFMSETNQPQNF.

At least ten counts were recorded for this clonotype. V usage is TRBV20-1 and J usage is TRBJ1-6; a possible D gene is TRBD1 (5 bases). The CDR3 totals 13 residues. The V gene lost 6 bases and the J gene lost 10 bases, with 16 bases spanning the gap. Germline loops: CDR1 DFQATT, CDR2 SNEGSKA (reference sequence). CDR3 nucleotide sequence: TGCAGTGCCCTTGAGGGGAGGATCTCACCCCTCCACTTT. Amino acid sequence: CSALEGRISPLHF.

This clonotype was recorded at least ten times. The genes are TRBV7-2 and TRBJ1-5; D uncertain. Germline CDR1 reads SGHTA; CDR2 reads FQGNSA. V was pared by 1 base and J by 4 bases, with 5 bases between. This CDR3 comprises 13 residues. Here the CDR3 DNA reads TGTGCCAGCAGCTTAGGCCGGAATCAGCCCCAGCATTTT. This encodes CASSLGRNQPQHF.

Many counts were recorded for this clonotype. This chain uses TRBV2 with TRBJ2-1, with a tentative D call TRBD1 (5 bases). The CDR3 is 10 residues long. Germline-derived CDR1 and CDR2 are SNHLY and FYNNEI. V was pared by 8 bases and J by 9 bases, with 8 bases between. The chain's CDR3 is CASVGLEQFF. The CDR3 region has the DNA TGTGCCAGCGTGGGGCTTGAGCAGTTCTTC.

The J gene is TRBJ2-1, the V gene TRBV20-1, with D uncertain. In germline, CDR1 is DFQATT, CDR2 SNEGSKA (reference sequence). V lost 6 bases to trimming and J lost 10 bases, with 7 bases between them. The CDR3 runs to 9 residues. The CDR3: CSALGEQFF. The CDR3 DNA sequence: TGCAGTGCCCTGGGGGAGCAGTTCTTC.

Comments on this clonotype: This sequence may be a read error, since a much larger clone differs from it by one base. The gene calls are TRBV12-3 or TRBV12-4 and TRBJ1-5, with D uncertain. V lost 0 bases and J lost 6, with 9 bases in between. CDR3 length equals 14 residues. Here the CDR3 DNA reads TGTGCCAGCAGTTTAGCTGCGGGCAGTCAGCCCCAGCATTTT. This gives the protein CASSLAAGSQPQHF.

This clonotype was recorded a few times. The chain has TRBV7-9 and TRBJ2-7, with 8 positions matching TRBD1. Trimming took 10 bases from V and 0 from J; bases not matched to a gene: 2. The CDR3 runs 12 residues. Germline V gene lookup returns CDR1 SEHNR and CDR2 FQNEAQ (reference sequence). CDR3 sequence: CATQGGSYEQYF. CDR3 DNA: TGTGCCACACAGGGGGGCTCCTACGAGCAGTACTTC.

The chain's CDR3 is CSVVRGGRAVEQFF. DNA for the CDR3: TGCAGCGTTGTGAGGGGCGGGAGGGCCGTTGAGCAGTTCTTC. The chain couples TRBV29-1 to TRBJ2-1; the match to TRBD2 covers 9 bases. V gave up 4 bases and J gave up 9 bases; unmatched junction bases: 10. The CDR3 loop spans 14 amino acids. CDR1 is SQVTM, CDR2 ANQGSEA, per germline.

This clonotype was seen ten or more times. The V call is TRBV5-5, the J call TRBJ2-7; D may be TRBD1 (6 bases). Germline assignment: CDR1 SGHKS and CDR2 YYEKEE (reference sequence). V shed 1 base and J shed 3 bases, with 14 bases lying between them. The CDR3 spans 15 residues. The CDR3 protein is CASSLSGGAFYEQYF. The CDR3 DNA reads TGTGCCAGCAGCTTGTCTGGGGGCGCTTTCTACGAGCAGTACTTC.

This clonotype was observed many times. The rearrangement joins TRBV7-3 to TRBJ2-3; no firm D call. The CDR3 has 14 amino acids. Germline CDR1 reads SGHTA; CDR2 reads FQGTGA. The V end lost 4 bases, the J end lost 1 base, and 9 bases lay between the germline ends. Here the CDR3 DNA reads TGTGCCAGCAGCTCGTCCACAGGCACAGATACGCAGTATTTT. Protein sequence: CASSSSTGTDTQYF.

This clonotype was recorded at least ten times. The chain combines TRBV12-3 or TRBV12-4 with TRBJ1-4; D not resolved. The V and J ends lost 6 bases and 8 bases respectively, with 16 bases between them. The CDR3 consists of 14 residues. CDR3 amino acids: CASSSQNTDEKLFF. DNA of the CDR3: TGTGCCAGCAGCTCACAGAATACCGACGAAAAACTGTTTTTT.

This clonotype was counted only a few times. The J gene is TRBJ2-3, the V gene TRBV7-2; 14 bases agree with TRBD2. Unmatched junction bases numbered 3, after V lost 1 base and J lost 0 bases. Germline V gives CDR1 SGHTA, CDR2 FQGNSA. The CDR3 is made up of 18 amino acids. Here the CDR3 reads CASSLGTSGRFSTDTQYF. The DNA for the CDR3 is TGTGCCAGCAGCTTAGGGACTAGCGGGAGGTTCAGCACAGATACGCAGTATTTT.

The CDR3 nucleotides are TGTGCCAGCAGCCAAGGCCGGACAGCAACCGGGGAGCTGTTTTTT. Encoded protein: CASSQGRTATGELFF. This chain links TRBV3-1 with TRBJ2-2; D might be TRBD1 (6 bases). Per the germline V gene, CDR1 is LGHDT and CDR2 is YNNKEL (reference sequence). V lost 1 base, J lost 5 bases, and 11 bases lay in between. This CDR3 spans 15 amino acids.

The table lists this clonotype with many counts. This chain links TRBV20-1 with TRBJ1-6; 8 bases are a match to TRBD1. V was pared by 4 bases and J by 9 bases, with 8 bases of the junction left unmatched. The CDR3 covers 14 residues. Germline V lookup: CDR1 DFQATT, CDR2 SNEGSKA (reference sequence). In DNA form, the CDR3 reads TGCAGTGCTACGTCGGACAGGGATGGTTCACCCCTCCACTTT. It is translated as CSATSDRDGSPLHF.

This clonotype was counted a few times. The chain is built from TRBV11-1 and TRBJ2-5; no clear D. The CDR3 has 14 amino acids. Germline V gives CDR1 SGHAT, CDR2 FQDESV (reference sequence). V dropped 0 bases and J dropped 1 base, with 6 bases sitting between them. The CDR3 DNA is TGTGCCAGCAGCTTAGCTCTCACCCAAGAGACCCAGTACTTC. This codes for CASSLALTQETQYF.

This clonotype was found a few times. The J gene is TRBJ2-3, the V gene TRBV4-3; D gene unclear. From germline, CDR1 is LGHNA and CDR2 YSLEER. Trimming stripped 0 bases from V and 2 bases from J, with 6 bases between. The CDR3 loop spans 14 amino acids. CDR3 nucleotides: TGCGCCAGCAGCCAAGAAATGGACACAGATACGCAGTATTTT. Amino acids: CASSQEMDTDTQYF.

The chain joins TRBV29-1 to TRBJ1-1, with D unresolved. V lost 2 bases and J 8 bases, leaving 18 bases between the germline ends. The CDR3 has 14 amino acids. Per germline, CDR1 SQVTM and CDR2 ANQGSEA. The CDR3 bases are TGCAGCGTTGAACTTCCGAGGGTTATAGGCGAAGCTTTCTTT. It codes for CSVELPRVIGEAFF.

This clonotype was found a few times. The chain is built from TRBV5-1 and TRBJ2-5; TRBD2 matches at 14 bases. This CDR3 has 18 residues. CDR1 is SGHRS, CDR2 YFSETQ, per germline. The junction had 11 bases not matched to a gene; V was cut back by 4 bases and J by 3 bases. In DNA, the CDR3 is TGCGCCAGCAGCCCCGGGACAGGGACTAGCGGGGGTGAAGAGACCCAGTACTTC. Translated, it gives CASSPGTGTSGGEETQYF.